This T cell receptor beta chain came from a study of Tregs in tolerant kidney transplant recipients. Germline CDR1 and CDR2: MNHEY and SMNVEV (reference sequence). Trimming took off 2 bases at V and 13 bases at J, with 15 bases between the two ends. This CDR3 is 14 amino acids long. Measured with immunoSEQ multiplex PCR; TCRdb has only the in-frame clones, and not every one. The repertoire holds about 66,000 clones, with around 90% as singletons. This clone was picked up one time. Other DNA sequences in the sample encode the same CDR3. Specimen: CD8+ T cells from blood, collected before the transplant. V and J are TRBV27 and TRBJ1-6, with D possibly being TRBD1 (5 bases). This TCR was sampled from a human donor who received a combined kidney and bone marrow transplant. CDR3 residues: CASSLKGAGSPLHF. The CDR3 DNA follows: TGTGCCAGCAGTTTAAAAGGGGCCGGGTCCCCCCTCCACTTT.